This entry concerns a single T cell receptor beta chain. The data originate from a study of blood T cell repertoires in COVID-19. Study-level background: COVID-19 samples from acute and convalescent phases originated in the United States, Italy and Spain. The analysed material was cDNA or gDNA that came from T cells, B-cell-depleted T cells, or PBMCs.

J gave up 0 bases and V 5 bases, and 1 base lay outside the gene matches. The germline V gene has CDR1 MDHEN and CDR2 SYDVKM. The CDR3 spans 15 residues. Original analysis: Researchers report that nucleated cell counts were estimated from reference gene primer amplification. TCRdb's table, derived via immunoSEQ multiplex PCR, lists solely in-frame clones and lacks some. Clone size and V and J calls were adopted from that table, with D and trimming inferred from the DNA. The sample contains fewer than 130,000 clones, 75% to 90% of which appear only once. The receptor was isolated from a woman older than 75 with acute or convalescent COVID-19. Material for sequencing was peripheral blood. The chain has TRBV28 and TRBJ2-1; 10 bases are shared with TRBD1. The CDR3 protein is CASSRDRGSYNEQFF. CDR3 DNA sequence: TGTGCCAGCAGTCGGGACAGGGGCTCCTACAATGAGCAGTTCTTC.